These 10 T cell receptor beta chains were all obtained from the same sample, sequenced in a study of blood T cell repertoires in COVID-19. Profiling relied on immunoSEQ multiplex PCR, and the TCRdb table lists in-frame clones only, not all of them. The sample lists about 300,000 clones, just over 85% occurring once. The sequencing sample was made of PBMCs or T cells enriched from blood (not recorded which). These receptors came from a man aged 30 to 39 who had recovered from COVID-19.

The rearrangement uses TRBV5-4 and TRBJ2-2, with D maybe TRBD2 (5 bases). The V gene's germline CDR1 is SGHNT and CDR2 YYREEE (reference sequence). The V end was cut by 4 bases, the J end by 4 bases, with 11 bases between. The CDR3 runs 14 residues. CDR3 loop: CASSPVTSTGELFF. CDR3 bases: TGTGCCAGCAGCCCGGTCACTAGCACCGGGGAGCTGTTTTTT.

This chain uses TRBV9 with TRBJ2-1; possible D gene TRBD2, 5 bases. CDR3 length: 18 residues. Per germline, CDR1 SGDLS and CDR2 YYNGEE. V lost 0 bases and J 2 bases, leaving 18 bases between the germline ends. The CDR3 reads CASSVALGVAYPYNEQFF. CDR3 sequence (DNA): TGTGCCAGCAGCGTAGCCCTCGGCGTAGCGTATCCCTACAATGAGCAGTTCTTC.

This chain joins TRBV6-5 and TRBJ1-1; 7 positions match TRBD1. V trimming: 10 bases; J trimming: 0 bases; junction bases outside the gene matches: 8. The V gene's germline CDR1 is MNHEY and CDR2 SVGAGI. The CDR3 has 14 residues. CDR3 sequence: CATRGGRLNTEAFF. CDR3 nucleotide sequence: TGTGCCACCAGGGGGGGGCGGCTGAACACTGAAGCTTTCTTT.

The CDR3: CASSFRTGKNTEAFF. The CDR3 nucleotides read TGTGCCAGCAGCTTCCGGACTGGGAAGAACACTGAAGCTTTCTTT. V usage is TRBV7-9 and J usage is TRBJ1-1; D remains ambiguous. CDR3 length: 15 amino acids. The germline CDR1 and CDR2 sequences are SEHNR and FQNEAQ (reference sequence). Between the trimmed V and J ends, which lost 3 bases and 1 base, there was a span of 12 bases.

This chain links TRBV6-5 with TRBJ1-4; D may be TRBD1 (5 bases). Germline assignment: CDR1 MNHEY and CDR2 SVGAGI. V was pared by 6 bases and J by 0 bases, with 8 bases between. The CDR3 loop spans 14 amino acids. This chain's CDR3 is CASRGGPTNEKLFF. The CDR3 region has the DNA TGTGCCAGCAGGGGGGGTCCAACTAATGAAAAACTGTTTTTT.

V and J are TRBV7-2 and TRBJ1-3; D possibly corresponds to TRBD1 (5 bases). The V gene lost 4 bases and the J gene lost 5 bases, with 15 bases spanning the gap. In germline, CDR1 is SGHTA, CDR2 FQGNSA. The CDR3 runs to 15 residues. The CDR3 bases are TGTGCCAGCAGCTCTGACAGTATTAATCGAAACACCATATATTTT. It is translated as CASSSDSINRNTIYF.

The J gene is TRBJ1-2, the V gene TRBV27; 9 bases align to TRBD1. The CDR3 extends over 17 amino acids. The germline V gene has CDR1 MNHEY and CDR2 SMNVEV (reference sequence). The junction had 11 bases not matched to a gene; V was cut back by 2 bases and J by 4 bases. In DNA, the CDR3 is TGTGCCAGCAGTTTACTTGGCCGGGACAGGGACCTCTATGGCTACACCTTC. The encoded protein is CASSLLGRDRDLYGYTF.

This clone was picked up a small number of times. The chain links TRBV19 to TRBJ1-1; TRBD1 might be the D (5 bases). V gave up 6 bases and J gave up 6 bases, with 20 bases separating them. CDR3 length: 15 amino acids. CDR1 is LNHDA, CDR2 SQIVND, per germline (reference sequence). The CDR3 region has the DNA TGTGCCAGTAGGAGGGTTGCGGGGCTTACTTCTGAAGCTTTCTTT. Protein sequence: CASRRVAGLTSEAFF.

CDR3 coding DNA: TGTGCCACCTCATCCCGGACACTAAGCACAGATACGCAGTATTTT. It is translated as CATSSRTLSTDTQYF. The V gene is TRBV24-1, the J gene TRBJ2-3, with D maybe TRBD1 (5 bases). CDR1 is KGHDR and CDR2 is SFDVKD in the germline V gene. The CDR3 runs 15 residues. Between the trimmed V and J ends, which lost 9 bases and 0 bases, there was a span of 15 bases.

The rearrangement uses TRBV13 and TRBJ2-4; TRBD1 might be the D (5 bases). The germline V gene encodes CDR1 PRHDT and CDR2 FYEKMQ (reference sequence). The germline V and J ends were trimmed by 4 bases and 8 bases, with 18 bases remaining between them. CDR3 length: 15 residues. Here the CDR3 DNA reads TGTGCCAGCAGCTCCGGCGCAGGGAATTGGTACATTCAGTACTTC. Translating gives CASSSGAGNWYIQYF.